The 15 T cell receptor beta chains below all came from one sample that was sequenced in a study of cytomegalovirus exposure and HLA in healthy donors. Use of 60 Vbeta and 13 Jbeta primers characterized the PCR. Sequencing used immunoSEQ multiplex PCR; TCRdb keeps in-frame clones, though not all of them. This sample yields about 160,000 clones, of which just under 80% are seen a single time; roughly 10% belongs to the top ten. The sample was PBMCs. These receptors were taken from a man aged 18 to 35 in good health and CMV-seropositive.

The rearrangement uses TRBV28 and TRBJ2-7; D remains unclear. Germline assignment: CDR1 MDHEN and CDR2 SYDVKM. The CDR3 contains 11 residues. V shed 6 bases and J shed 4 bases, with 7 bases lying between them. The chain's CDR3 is CASRERYEQYF. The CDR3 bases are TGTGCCAGCAGAGAGAGGTACGAGCAGTACTTC.

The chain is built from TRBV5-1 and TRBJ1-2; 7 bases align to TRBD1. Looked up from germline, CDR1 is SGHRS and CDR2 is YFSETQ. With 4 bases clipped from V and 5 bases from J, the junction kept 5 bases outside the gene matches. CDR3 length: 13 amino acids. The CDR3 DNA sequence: TGCGCCAGCAGCGCCGGGACAGAGTATGGCTACACCTTC. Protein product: CASSAGTEYGYTF.

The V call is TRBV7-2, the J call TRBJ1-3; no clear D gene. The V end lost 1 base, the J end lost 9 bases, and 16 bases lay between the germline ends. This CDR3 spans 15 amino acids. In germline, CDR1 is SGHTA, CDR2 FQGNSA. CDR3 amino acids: CASSLGPGDKLTIYF. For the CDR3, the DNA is TGTGCCAGCAGCTTAGGGCCCGGGGATAAACTCACCATATATTTT.

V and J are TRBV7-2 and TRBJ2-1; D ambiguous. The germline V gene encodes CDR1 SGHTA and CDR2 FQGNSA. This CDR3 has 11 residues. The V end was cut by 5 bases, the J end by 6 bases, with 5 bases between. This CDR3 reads CASSALNEQFF. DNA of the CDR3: TGTGCCAGCAGCGCACTCAATGAGCAGTTCTTC.

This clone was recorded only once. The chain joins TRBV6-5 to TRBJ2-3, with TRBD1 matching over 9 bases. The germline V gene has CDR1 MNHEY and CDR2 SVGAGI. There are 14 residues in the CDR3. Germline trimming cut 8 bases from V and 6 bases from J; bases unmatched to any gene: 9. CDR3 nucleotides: TGTGCCAGCCAGACAGGGGGAGGTTCGGATACGCAGTATTTT. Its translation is CASQTGGGSDTQYF.

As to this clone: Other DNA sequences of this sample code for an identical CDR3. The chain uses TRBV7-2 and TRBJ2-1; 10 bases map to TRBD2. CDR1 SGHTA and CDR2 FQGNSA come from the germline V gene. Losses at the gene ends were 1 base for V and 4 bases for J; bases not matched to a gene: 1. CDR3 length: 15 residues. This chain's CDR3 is CASSLVAGGYNEQFF. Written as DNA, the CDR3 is TGTGCCAGCAGCTTAGTAGCGGGGGGTTACAATGAGCAGTTCTTC.

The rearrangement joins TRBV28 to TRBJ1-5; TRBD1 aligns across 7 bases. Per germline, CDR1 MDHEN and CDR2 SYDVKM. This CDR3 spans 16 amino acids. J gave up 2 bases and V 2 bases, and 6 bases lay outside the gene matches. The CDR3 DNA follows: TGTGCCAGCAGTTTAGTACAGGGGACGGGCAATCAGCCCCAGCATTTT. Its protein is CASSLVQGTGNQPQHF.

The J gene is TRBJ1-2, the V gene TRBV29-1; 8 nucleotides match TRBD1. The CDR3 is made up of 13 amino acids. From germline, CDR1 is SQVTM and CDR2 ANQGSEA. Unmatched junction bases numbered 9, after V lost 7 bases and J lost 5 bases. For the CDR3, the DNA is TGCAGCGCCGATGGACAGGGAAAATATGGCTACACCTTC. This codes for CSADGQGKYGYTF.

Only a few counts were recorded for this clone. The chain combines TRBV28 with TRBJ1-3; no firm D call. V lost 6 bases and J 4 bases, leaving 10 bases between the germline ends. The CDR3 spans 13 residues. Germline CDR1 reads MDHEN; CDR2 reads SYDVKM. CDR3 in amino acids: CASRWASGNTIYF. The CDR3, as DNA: TGTGCCAGCAGGTGGGCCTCAGGAAACACCATATATTTT.

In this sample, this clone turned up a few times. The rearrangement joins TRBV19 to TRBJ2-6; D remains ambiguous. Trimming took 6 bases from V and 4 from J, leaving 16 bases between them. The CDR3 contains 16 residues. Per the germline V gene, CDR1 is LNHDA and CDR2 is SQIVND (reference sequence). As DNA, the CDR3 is TGTGCCAGTAGCGGTCGTAGCAATTCGGGGGCCAACGTCCTGACTTTC. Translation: CASSGRSNSGANVLTF.

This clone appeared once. The CDR3 coding sequence is TGTGCCAGCAGCACGGACGGGATGAACACTGAAGCTTTCTTT. Residues: CASSTDGMNTEAFF. V gene TRBV5-6 combines with J gene TRBJ1-1; no definite D call. Per the germline V gene, CDR1 is SGHDT and CDR2 is YYEEEE. There are 14 residues in the CDR3. Trimming cost V 4 bases and J 0 bases, with 10 bases left between them.

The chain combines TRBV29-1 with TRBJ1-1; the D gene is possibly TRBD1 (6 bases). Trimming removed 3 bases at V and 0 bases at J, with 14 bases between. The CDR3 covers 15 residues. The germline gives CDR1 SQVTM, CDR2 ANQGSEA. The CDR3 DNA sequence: TGCAGCGTTGAGACGCGGGGGCCGGTGAACACTGAAGCTTTCTTT. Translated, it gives CSVETRGPVNTEAFF.

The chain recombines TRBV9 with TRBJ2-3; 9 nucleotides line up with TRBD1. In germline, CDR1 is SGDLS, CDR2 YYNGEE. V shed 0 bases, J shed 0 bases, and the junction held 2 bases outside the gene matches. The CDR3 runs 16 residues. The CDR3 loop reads CASSVETGGSTDTQYF. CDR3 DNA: TGTGCCAGCAGCGTAGAGACAGGGGGAAGCACAGATACGCAGTATTTT.

CDR3 coding DNA: TGTGCCAGCAGCCCCAGCGACAGTGAAGCTTTCTTT. It specifies CASSPSDSEAFF. This sequence joins TRBV9 and TRBJ1-1, with TRBD1 as a possible D gene (5 bases). This CDR3 contains 12 residues. V lost 4 bases and J lost 7, with 11 bases in between. Per the germline V gene, CDR1 is SGDLS and CDR2 is YYNGEE.

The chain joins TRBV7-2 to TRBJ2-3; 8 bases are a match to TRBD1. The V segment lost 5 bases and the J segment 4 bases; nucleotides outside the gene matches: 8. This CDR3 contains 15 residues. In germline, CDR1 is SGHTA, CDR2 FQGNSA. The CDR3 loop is CASSPEQGVADTQYF. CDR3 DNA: TGTGCCAGCAGCCCGGAACAGGGGGTTGCAGATACGCAGTATTTT.